These 16 T cell receptor beta chains originate from one sample sequenced in a study of control samples from healthy donors and cancer patients (dated by TCRdb to the early 2020s). Library generation was performed with the immunoSEQ multiplex PCR assay. Here the immuneACCESS table is served through TCRdb, limited to in-frame sequences with V and J called. Missing clones are a known gap in these copies; in checked studies unresolved V genes cover under half, and the rest lacks a known reason. Across this sample there are roughly 100,000 clones, with around 89% seen only once. The top ten hold under 20% of the sample. The source material was PBMCs. The origin of the receptors is a man aged 55 to 70 with lung cancer.

This chain connects TRBV6-5 to TRBJ2-5; D might be TRBD1 (6 bases). V was cut by 5 bases and J by 5 bases, with 18 bases left in between. CDR3 length: 15 residues. CDR1 is MNHEY, CDR2 SVGAGI, per germline. DNA of the CDR3: TGTGCCAGCAGTAGAACACAGCAGGGGCGGGAGACCCAGTACTTC. It specifies CASSRTQQGRETQYF.

V and J are TRBV27 and TRBJ2-3; the D is unclear. This CDR3 has 13 residues. The germline V gene encodes CDR1 MNHEY and CDR2 SMNVEV (reference sequence). V was pared by 3 bases and J by 3 bases, with 7 bases between. CDR3 sequence (DNA): TGTGCCAGCAGTTTCGCCCAGACAGATACGCAGTATTTT. Protein product: CASSFAQTDTQYF.

The rearrangement uses TRBV7-9 and TRBJ2-2, with D possibly being TRBD1 or TRBD2 (5 bases each). Trimming removed 7 bases at V and 2 bases at J, with 8 bases between. This CDR3 has 13 residues. The germline V gene has CDR1 SEHNR and CDR2 FQNEAQ (reference sequence). The CDR3 protein is CASTRGNTGELFF. As DNA, the CDR3 is TGTGCCAGCACGAGGGGCAACACCGGGGAGCTGTTTTTT.

The chain couples TRBV6-5 to TRBJ1-1, with a tentative D call TRBD1 (5 bases). Germline V gene lookup returns CDR1 MNHEY and CDR2 SVGAGI. Trimming shortened V by 2 bases and J by 6 bases, and 16 bases separated the two germline ends. There are 15 residues in the CDR3. CDR3 sequence reads: CASSYGRQIQAEAFF. CDR3 bases: TGTGCCAGCAGTTACGGGAGACAGATTCAGGCTGAAGCTTTCTTT.

In the case of this clone: This specimen includes other DNA sequences encoding the same CDR3. This chain links TRBV5-1 with TRBJ1-3; D gene unclear. Germline loops: CDR1 SGHRS, CDR2 YFSETQ. CDR3 length equals 13 residues. V dropped 7 bases and J dropped 0 bases, with 8 bases sitting between them. DNA of the CDR3: TGCGCCAGCCAGGACCTCTCTGGAAACACCATATATTTT. This encodes CASQDLSGNTIYF. Complete variable domain (other parts from reference TRBV5-1 and TRBJ1-3): KAGVTQTPRYLIKTRGQQVTLSCSPISGHRSVSWYQQTPGQGLQFLFEYFSETQRNKGNFPGRFSGRQFSNSRSEMNVSTLELGDSALYLCASQDLSGNTIYFGEGSWLTVV.

V and J are TRBV29-1 and TRBJ1-1; D is unclear. Trimming removed 4 bases from V and 4 bases from J, with 10 bases in between. This CDR3 has 12 residues. The germline V gene encodes CDR1 SQVTM and CDR2 ANQGSEA. CDR3 protein: CSVALGSTEAFF. CDR3 nucleotide sequence: TGCAGCGTTGCTCTTGGGAGCACTGAAGCTTTCTTT. Full variable domain (remainder filled in from reference TRBV29-1 and TRBJ1-1): SAVISQKPSRDICQRGTSLTIQCQVDSQVTMMFWYRQQPGQSLTLIATANQGSEATYESGFVIDKFPISRPNLTFSTLTVSNMSPEDSSIYLCSVALGSTEAFFGQGTRLTVV.

A remark on this clone: At the DNA level, this CDR3 is encoded by other sequences in the same sample as well. The chain couples TRBV7-9 to TRBJ1-1; D is unresolved. Germline CDR1 SEHNR, CDR2 FQNEAQ (reference sequence). The CDR3 spans 13 residues. With 5 bases removed from V and 4 bases from J, the gap between germline ends came to 11 bases. The CDR3 DNA reads TGTGCCAGCAGCCCACAAGCGGGCACTGAAGCTTTCTTT. This encodes CASSPQAGTEAFF.

This chain connects TRBV6-5 to TRBJ1-2, with 8 bases matching TRBD1. V gave up 11 bases and J gave up 6 bases; unmatched junction bases: 8. This CDR3 is built from 12 residues. Germline CDR1 is MNHEY and CDR2 is SVGAGI. DNA for the CDR3: TGTGCCTCCAAAACAGGGGGTCATGGCTACACCTTC. Protein: CASKTGGHGYTF.

V is TRBV6-5 and J is TRBJ2-3, with D possibly TRBD1 on 7 matching bases. V lost 4 bases, J lost 0 bases, and 14 bases lay in between. Germline lookup yields CDR1 MNHEY and CDR2 SVGAGI. The CDR3 has 16 amino acids. CDR3: CASSFQGGQSTDTQYF. CDR3 in DNA: TGTGCCAGCAGTTTCCAGGGGGGCCAGAGCACAGATACGCAGTATTTT.

The gene calls are TRBV4-1 and TRBJ2-5; maybe TRBD1 (5 bases). This CDR3 comprises 15 residues. V lost 1 base, J lost 4 bases, and 13 bases lay in between. Per germline, CDR1 MGHRA and CDR2 YSYEKL. For the CDR3, the DNA is TGCGCCAGCAGCCAAGGCAGGGCTAGTGGAGAGACCCAGTACTTC. Protein sequence: CASSQGRASGETQYF.

This sequence joins TRBV6-2 or TRBV6-3 and TRBJ1-1; unclear D gene. This CDR3 comprises 14 residues. Germline V lookup: CDR1 MNHEY, CDR2 SVGEGT. Trimming pared 2 bases from V and 0 bases from J, leaving 7 bases between. The CDR3 DNA sequence: TGTGCCAGCAGTTACACAGAGATGAACACTGAAGCTTTCTTT. Translation gives CASSYTEMNTEAFF.

The rearrangement uses TRBV3-1 (or the pseudogene TRBV3-2) and TRBJ2-5; D possibly corresponds to TRBD1 (5 bases). Trimming shortened V by 4 bases and J by 0 bases, and 6 bases separated the two germline ends. Germline assignment: CDR1 LGHDT and CDR2 YNNKEL (reference sequence). This CDR3 contains 13 residues. The CDR3 spells CASSRQYQETQYF. The CDR3 bases are TGTGCCAGCAGCCGACAGTACCAAGAGACCCAGTACTTC.

The CDR3 nucleotides read TGCGCCAGCAGCTCCGGGACAGGGGAAGAGACCCAGTACTTC. Encoded protein: CASSSGTGEETQYF. The V and J genes are TRBV5-1 and TRBJ2-5; 10 positions match TRBD1. The J segment lost 3 bases and the V segment lost 3 bases, leaving 2 bases of the junction unmatched. The CDR3 is 14 amino acids. Germline CDR1 SGHRS, CDR2 YFSETQ.

This chain joins TRBV18 and TRBJ2-1; TRBD2 matches at 13 bases. Germline V lookup: CDR1 KGHSH, CDR2 LQKENI. This CDR3 has 17 residues. V shed 0 bases, J shed 4 bases, and the junction held 3 bases outside the gene matches. CDR3 bases: TGTGCCAGCTCACCACCGGGACTAGCGGGGCCGTACAATGAGCAGTTCTTC. Its translation is CASSPPGLAGPYNEQFF.

The chain combines TRBV29-1 with TRBJ2-3; 14 nucleotides match TRBD2. The germline gives CDR1 SQVTM, CDR2 ANQGSEA. The length of the CDR3 is 14 residues. DNA of the CDR3: TGCGGAGCGGCGACTAGCGGGGGGGCAGATACGCAGTATTTT. Translated, it gives CGAATSGGADTQYF.

The chain uses TRBV30 and TRBJ2-5; unclear D gene. Trimming pared 2 bases from V and 4 bases from J, leaving 8 bases between. This CDR3 has 12 residues. Germline lookup yields CDR1 GTSNPN and CDR2 SVGIG (reference sequence). CDR3 loop: CAWSFAGETQYF. In DNA, the CDR3 is TGTGCCTGGAGTTTCGCAGGAGAGACCCAGTACTTC.